These 27 T cell receptor beta chains originate from one sample sequenced in a study of blood T cells in healthy people across ages. A J-beta primer mix and a sample-barcoded 5' primer were used in a second PCR of roughly 6 to 11 cycles. From the 5' RACE reads, TCRdb called clonotypes with MiXCR, one entry per CDR3 protein. This table holds 850,000 to 950,000 distinct CDR3 sequences, 29% found once. The sequenced sample was blood. The receptor set was obtained from a woman of 80 years or more in good health.

The J gene is TRBJ2-2, the V gene TRBV3-1; 8 bases agree with TRBD2. The V gene's germline CDR1 is LGHDT and CDR2 YNNKEL (reference sequence). The CDR3 totals 17 residues. V gave up 4 bases and J gave up 3 bases; unmatched junction bases: 10. The CDR3 reads CASSPAGGGLYTGELFF. The CDR3 DNA is TGTGCCAGCAGCCCCGCTGGCGGGGGGCTATACACCGGGGAGCTGTTTTTT.

This clonotype was observed at least ten times. The rearrangement uses TRBV5-1 and TRBJ2-7; 8 bases are a match to TRBD1. Germline CDR1 is SGHRS and CDR2 is YFSETQ. The CDR3 length is 14 residues. Trimming cost V 3 bases and J 0 bases; bases outside gene matches: 2. This chain's CDR3 is CASSWDRSSYEQYF. The DNA of the CDR3 is TGCGCCAGCAGCTGGGACAGGAGCTCCTACGAGCAGTACTTC.

This clonotype was detected ten times or more. The chain employs TRBV5-1 and TRBJ2-3; D may be TRBD1 (5 bases). Germline-derived CDR1 and CDR2 are SGHRS and YFSETQ. V was trimmed by 5 bases and J by 2 bases, leaving 9 bases between them. The CDR3 has 13 amino acids. This CDR3 is CASRAGITDTQYF. The CDR3 bases are TGCGCCAGCAGAGCAGGGATCACAGATACGCAGTATTTT. Based on the CDR3 plus reference TRBV5-1 and TRBJ2-3, the full variable domain is KAGVTQTPRYLIKTRGQQVTLSCSPISGHRSVSWYQQTPGQGLQFLFEYFSETQRNKGNFPGRFSGRQFSNSRSEMNVSTLELGDSALYLCASRAGITDTQYFGPGTRLTVL.

The chain joins TRBV20-1 to TRBJ1-5; TRBD1 agrees at 7 bases. CDR3 length: 12 residues. V shed 3 bases, J shed 6 bases, and the junction held 2 bases outside the gene matches. Germline assignment: CDR1 DFQATT and CDR2 SNEGSKA (reference sequence). In DNA, the CDR3 is TGCAGTGCTAGGGAGGGGGCTCAGCCCCAGCATTTT. Its translation is CSAREGAQPQHF.

The table lists this clonotype with many counts. This chain joins TRBV7-2 and TRBJ1-4, with a tentative D call TRBD1 (5 bases). The V end was cut by 2 bases, the J end by 6 bases, with 22 bases between. The germline CDR1 and CDR2 sequences are SGHTA and FQGNSA. This CDR3 region has 18 residues. The CDR3 DNA is TGTGCCAGCAGCTTAACGGCCGCCGTGGGGGATGCTGATGAAAAACTGTTTTTT. It encodes CASSLTAAVGDADEKLFF.

This clonotype was picked up a small number of times. The chain links TRBV6-2 or TRBV6-3 to TRBJ1-1, with a tentative D call TRBD1 (5 bases). Trimming left V 7 bases short and J 1 base short, with 10 bases between. This CDR3 is built from 13 residues. CDR1 is MNHEY, CDR2 SVGEGT, per germline. As DNA, the CDR3 is TGTGCCAGCACGGGACTGCAGAACACTGAAGCTTTCTTT. Encoded protein: CASTGLQNTEAFF.

The J gene is TRBJ1-2, the V gene TRBV20-1; TRBD1 matches at 7 bases. The germline CDR1 and CDR2 sequences are DFQATT and SNEGSKA (reference sequence). This CDR3 comprises 15 residues. With V trimmed by 6 bases and J by 5 bases, 15 bases remained unmatched. CDR3 in amino acids: CSATVQGNRLYGYTF. The CDR3 DNA reads as TGCAGTGCAACCGTACAGGGGAATCGCCTATATGGCTACACCTTC.

The V and J genes are TRBV29-1 and TRBJ2-1, with TRBD2 as a possible D gene (5 bases). The germline V gene encodes CDR1 SQVTM and CDR2 ANQGSEA. V was shortened by 3 bases and J by 10 bases, with 16 bases between the two germline ends. This CDR3 comprises 13 residues. CDR3 region: CSVEGRWTYEQFF. The CDR3 nucleotides read TGCAGCGTTGAGGGGAGATGGACCTACGAGCAGTTCTTC.

This clonotype was detected a few times. With a much larger clone just one base away, this may be a read error. The chain uses TRBV28 and TRBJ2-7, with D possibly being TRBD1 (6 bases). The CDR3 consists of 13 residues. Germline V lookup: CDR1 MDHEN, CDR2 SYDVKM. The V end was cut by 5 bases, the J end by 0 bases, with 8 bases between. The CDR3: CASSTGNSYEQYF. The CDR3 nucleotides are TGTGCCAGCAGTACAGGGAACTCCTACGAGCAGTACTTC.

The V call is TRBV7-6, the J call TRBJ2-1; 13 nucleotides align to TRBD2. This CDR3 is built from 19 residues. Per germline, CDR1 SGHVS and CDR2 FNYEAQ. J gave up 0 bases and V 5 bases, and 10 bases lay outside the gene matches. CDR3 in amino acids: CASSRDGTSGTISYNEQFF. The CDR3 DNA reads as TGTGCCAGCAGCAGAGACGGGACTAGCGGGACGATCTCCTACAATGAGCAGTTCTTC.

This clonotype was counted only a few times. The CDR3: CATSDRLAGGPQNTQYF. The CDR3 bases are TGTGCCACCAGTGACCGGCTAGCGGGGGGGCCGCAAAATACGCAGTATTTT. This chain joins TRBV24-1 and TRBJ2-3; TRBD2 matches 12 bases. Germline V CDR1 and CDR2: KGHDR, SFDVKD. V trimming: 4 bases; J trimming: 7 bases; junction bases outside the gene matches: 11. The CDR3 consists of 17 residues.

The chain joins TRBV5-4 to TRBJ1-2; D perhaps matches TRBD1 (5 bases). This CDR3 contains 15 residues. Trimming took 0 bases from V and 8 from J, leaving 17 bases between them. Germline values: CDR1 SGHNT, CDR2 YYREEE (reference sequence). The chain's CDR3 is CASSLEGPILRGYTF. The CDR3 bases are TGTGCCAGCAGCTTGGAGGGGCCAATCCTCCGGGGCTACACCTTC.

This clonotype was found many times. The V call is TRBV7-2, the J call TRBJ2-5; TRBD1 agrees at 8 bases. The CDR3 has 16 amino acids. Per the germline V gene, CDR1 is SGHTA and CDR2 is FQGNSA. The J segment lost 4 bases and the V segment lost 4 bases, leaving 11 bases of the junction unmatched. DNA for the CDR3: TGTGCCAGCAGCTATGGGGCAGGGGGCTATGGAGAGACCCAGTACTTC. Protein sequence: CASSYGAGGYGETQYF.

With regard to this clonotype: A read error is possible here, since a much larger clone lies one base away. The chain joins TRBV7-9 to TRBJ2-7; TRBD2 matches 7 bases. The CDR3 loop spans 14 amino acids. The germline V gene has CDR1 SEHNR and CDR2 FQNEAQ (reference sequence). The CDR3 DNA reads as TGTGTCAGCAGTCCCCGGGGAGCGGGGTACGAGCAGTACTTC. It codes for CVSSPRGAGYEQYF. The variable domain in full, completed from reference TRBV7-9 and TRBJ2-7, reads DTGVSQNPRHKITKRGQNVTFRCDPISEHNRLYWYRQTLGQGPEFLTYFQNEAQLEKSRLLSDRFSAERPKGSFSTLEIQRTEQGDSAMYLCVSSPRGAGYEQYFGPGTRLTVT.

This clonotype has more than one count but fewer than ten. The chain has TRBV7-2 and TRBJ2-1, with 10 nucleotides matching TRBD2. Germline-derived CDR1 and CDR2 are SGHTA and FQGNSA. V lost 5 bases to trimming and J lost 4 bases; unmatched junction nucleotides: 5. The CDR3 covers 15 residues. The CDR3 loop is CASSTTSGKYNEQFF. CDR3 nucleotide sequence: TGTGCCAGCAGCACAACTAGCGGGAAGTACAATGAGCAGTTCTTC.

The chain uses TRBV2 and TRBJ1-6; maybe TRBD1 (5 bases). Germline-derived CDR1 and CDR2 are SNHLY and FYNNEI. V lost 7 bases, J lost 8 bases, and 9 bases lay in between. The CDR3 is made up of 12 amino acids. As DNA, the CDR3 is TGTGCCAGCAACGGCAGGGATTCACCCCTCCACTTT. Protein: CASNGRDSPLHF.

The CDR3 bases are TGTGCCAGCAGCTTACGGGATTCGAATGAGCAGTACTTC. It specifies CASSLRDSNEQYF. V and J are TRBV7-6 and TRBJ2-5; D might be TRBD2 (5 bases). V was cut by 2 bases and J by 11 bases, with 15 bases left in between. The CDR3 spans 13 residues. Germline CDR1 reads SGHVS; CDR2 reads FNYEAQ.

In its sample, this clonotype was seen many times. The chain recombines TRBV4-3 with TRBJ2-5, with D possibly TRBD2 on 6 matching bases. This CDR3 is 15 amino acids long. The germline V gene encodes CDR1 LGHNA and CDR2 YSLEER. Trimming removed 3 bases at V and 4 bases at J, with 15 bases between. The CDR3 sequence is CASSQVGGHGETQYF. CDR3 nucleotides: TGCGCCAGCAGCCAGGTGGGGGGTCATGGAGAGACCCAGTACTTC.

The table lists this clonotype with a few counts. The chain uses TRBV20-1 and TRBJ1-1; D is unclear. The ends were cut back, 5 bases at V and 3 bases at J, with 7 bases in the middle. The CDR3 runs 11 residues. Germline-derived CDR1 and CDR2 are DFQATT and SNEGSKA (reference sequence). The CDR3 bases are TGCAGTGCTTTCCCGGACACTGAAGCTTTCTTT. Its protein is CSAFPDTEAFF.

This clonotype has a count of ten or more. The genes are TRBV6-6 and TRBJ2-3; unclear D gene. The CDR3 sequence is 16 residues long. V lost 0 bases to trimming and J lost 6 bases, with 16 bases between them. CDR1 and CDR2 (germline): MNHNY, SVGAGI (reference sequence). The CDR3 coding sequence is TGTGCCAGCAGTTACTCGGCCGGGCCCCCTGCGGATACGCAGTATTTT. Its translation: CASSYSAGPPADTQYF.

This clonotype was seen many times. The chain carries TRBV20-1 and TRBJ2-1, with 9 bases aligning to TRBD2. Trimming cost V 6 bases and J 11 bases; bases outside gene matches: 11. CDR3 length: 13 amino acids. Germline V CDR1 and CDR2: DFQATT, SNEGSKA (reference sequence). CDR3 sequence reads: CSAGDFSGGKQFF. In nucleotides, the CDR3 is TGCAGTGCCGGAGACTTTAGCGGGGGTAAGCAGTTCTTC.

As regards this clonotype: This may come from a read error, since a much larger clone is one base off. J is TRBJ2-4 and V is TRBV7-2; 10 bases map to TRBD2. The CDR3 consists of 16 residues. Per germline, CDR1 SGHTA and CDR2 FQGNSA. This chain's CDR3 is CASSSGGARTKNVQYF. CDR3 DNA sequence: TGTGCCAGCAGCAGCGGGGGGGCGAGAACCAAAAACGTTCAGTACTTC.

The genes are TRBV4-3 and TRBJ2-7, with 9 bases matching TRBD1. The CDR3 contains 15 residues. Trimming cost V 2 bases and J 4 bases; bases outside gene matches: 6. The germline CDR1 and CDR2 sequences are LGHNA and YSLEER. CDR3 sequence (DNA): TGCGCCAGCAGCCAAACGGTGGACAGGGGTTACGAGCAGTACTTC. The encoded protein is CASSQTVDRGYEQYF.

This clonotype occurred many times. The chain combines TRBV11-2 with TRBJ1-2; D perhaps matches TRBD1 (5 bases). CDR3 length equals 12 residues. Trimming stripped 2 bases from V and 8 bases from J, with 9 bases between. In germline, CDR1 is SGHAT, CDR2 FQNNGV. The CDR3 bases are TGTGCCAGCAGCTTAAGCCAGGGCGGCTACACCTTC. This translates into CASSLSQGGYTF. The complete variable domain, with remaining parts taken from reference TRBV11-2 and TRBJ1-2, reads EAGVAQSPRYKIIEKRQSVAFWCNPISGHATLYWYQQILGQGPKLLIQFQNNGVVDDSQLPKDRFSAERLKGVDSTLKIQPAKLEDSAVYLCASSLSQGGYTFGSGTRLTVV.

This clonotype was detected ten times or more. The chain employs TRBV7-2 and TRBJ1-4; 7 bases fit TRBD1. Germline CDR1 and CDR2: SGHTA and FQGNSA. CDR3 length: 14 amino acids. J gave up 3 bases and V 5 bases, and 3 bases lay outside the gene matches. CDR3 region: CASSGGTANEKLFF. In nucleotides, the CDR3 is TGTGCCAGCAGCGGGGGGACAGCTAATGAAAAACTGTTTTTT.

The genes are TRBV20-1 and TRBJ2-1, with D possibly being TRBD1 (6 bases). Per the germline V gene, CDR1 is DFQATT and CDR2 is SNEGSKA (reference sequence). The CDR3 contains 13 residues. The ends were cut back, 6 bases at V and 10 bases at J, with 19 bases in the middle. The CDR3 sequence is CSAPRYRVSEQFF. The DNA for the CDR3 is TGCAGTGCGCCCCGATACAGGGTAAGCGAGCAGTTCTTC.

This clonotype occurred many times. This chain connects TRBV20-1 to TRBJ2-1; a weak D match, TRBD2 (5 bases). The germline V gene encodes CDR1 DFQATT and CDR2 SNEGSKA (reference sequence). The V and J ends lost 2 bases and 4 bases respectively, with 18 bases between them. The CDR3 has 16 amino acids. As DNA, the CDR3 is TGCAGTGCTAGACATCTCCAAGGACTGGTTTACAATGAGCAGTTCTTC. Its translation is CSARHLQGLVYNEQFF.